This T cell receptor beta chain was identified in a study of blood T cell repertoires in COVID-19. As for the study in general: The samples span acute and convalescent COVID-19 from the United States, Italy and Spain.

Methods used by the authors: Nucleated cell number was recorded as an estimate derived from reference gene primer amplification. The table came from immunoSEQ multiplex PCR; TCRdb's copy has only in-frame clones and leaves some out. V and J calls and clone size are given by that table; D and trimming were obtained from the DNA. Here the sample spans approximately 140,000 clones, roughly 84% being singletons. The clonotype comes from a man aged 55 to 70 with acute or convalescent COVID-19. Specimen: peripheral blood.

DNA of the CDR3: TGTGCCAGCAGCGACCGGGACAGGGGTTCCAATGAGCAGTTCTTC. Protein: CASSDRDRGSNEQFF. The rearrangement joins TRBV6-5 to TRBJ2-1, with TRBD1 identical over 10 bases. The V gene end was trimmed by 6 bases and the J gene end by 6 bases; junction bases not matched to a gene: 8. Germline V gives CDR1 MNHEY, CDR2 SVGAGI. This CDR3 contains 15 residues.